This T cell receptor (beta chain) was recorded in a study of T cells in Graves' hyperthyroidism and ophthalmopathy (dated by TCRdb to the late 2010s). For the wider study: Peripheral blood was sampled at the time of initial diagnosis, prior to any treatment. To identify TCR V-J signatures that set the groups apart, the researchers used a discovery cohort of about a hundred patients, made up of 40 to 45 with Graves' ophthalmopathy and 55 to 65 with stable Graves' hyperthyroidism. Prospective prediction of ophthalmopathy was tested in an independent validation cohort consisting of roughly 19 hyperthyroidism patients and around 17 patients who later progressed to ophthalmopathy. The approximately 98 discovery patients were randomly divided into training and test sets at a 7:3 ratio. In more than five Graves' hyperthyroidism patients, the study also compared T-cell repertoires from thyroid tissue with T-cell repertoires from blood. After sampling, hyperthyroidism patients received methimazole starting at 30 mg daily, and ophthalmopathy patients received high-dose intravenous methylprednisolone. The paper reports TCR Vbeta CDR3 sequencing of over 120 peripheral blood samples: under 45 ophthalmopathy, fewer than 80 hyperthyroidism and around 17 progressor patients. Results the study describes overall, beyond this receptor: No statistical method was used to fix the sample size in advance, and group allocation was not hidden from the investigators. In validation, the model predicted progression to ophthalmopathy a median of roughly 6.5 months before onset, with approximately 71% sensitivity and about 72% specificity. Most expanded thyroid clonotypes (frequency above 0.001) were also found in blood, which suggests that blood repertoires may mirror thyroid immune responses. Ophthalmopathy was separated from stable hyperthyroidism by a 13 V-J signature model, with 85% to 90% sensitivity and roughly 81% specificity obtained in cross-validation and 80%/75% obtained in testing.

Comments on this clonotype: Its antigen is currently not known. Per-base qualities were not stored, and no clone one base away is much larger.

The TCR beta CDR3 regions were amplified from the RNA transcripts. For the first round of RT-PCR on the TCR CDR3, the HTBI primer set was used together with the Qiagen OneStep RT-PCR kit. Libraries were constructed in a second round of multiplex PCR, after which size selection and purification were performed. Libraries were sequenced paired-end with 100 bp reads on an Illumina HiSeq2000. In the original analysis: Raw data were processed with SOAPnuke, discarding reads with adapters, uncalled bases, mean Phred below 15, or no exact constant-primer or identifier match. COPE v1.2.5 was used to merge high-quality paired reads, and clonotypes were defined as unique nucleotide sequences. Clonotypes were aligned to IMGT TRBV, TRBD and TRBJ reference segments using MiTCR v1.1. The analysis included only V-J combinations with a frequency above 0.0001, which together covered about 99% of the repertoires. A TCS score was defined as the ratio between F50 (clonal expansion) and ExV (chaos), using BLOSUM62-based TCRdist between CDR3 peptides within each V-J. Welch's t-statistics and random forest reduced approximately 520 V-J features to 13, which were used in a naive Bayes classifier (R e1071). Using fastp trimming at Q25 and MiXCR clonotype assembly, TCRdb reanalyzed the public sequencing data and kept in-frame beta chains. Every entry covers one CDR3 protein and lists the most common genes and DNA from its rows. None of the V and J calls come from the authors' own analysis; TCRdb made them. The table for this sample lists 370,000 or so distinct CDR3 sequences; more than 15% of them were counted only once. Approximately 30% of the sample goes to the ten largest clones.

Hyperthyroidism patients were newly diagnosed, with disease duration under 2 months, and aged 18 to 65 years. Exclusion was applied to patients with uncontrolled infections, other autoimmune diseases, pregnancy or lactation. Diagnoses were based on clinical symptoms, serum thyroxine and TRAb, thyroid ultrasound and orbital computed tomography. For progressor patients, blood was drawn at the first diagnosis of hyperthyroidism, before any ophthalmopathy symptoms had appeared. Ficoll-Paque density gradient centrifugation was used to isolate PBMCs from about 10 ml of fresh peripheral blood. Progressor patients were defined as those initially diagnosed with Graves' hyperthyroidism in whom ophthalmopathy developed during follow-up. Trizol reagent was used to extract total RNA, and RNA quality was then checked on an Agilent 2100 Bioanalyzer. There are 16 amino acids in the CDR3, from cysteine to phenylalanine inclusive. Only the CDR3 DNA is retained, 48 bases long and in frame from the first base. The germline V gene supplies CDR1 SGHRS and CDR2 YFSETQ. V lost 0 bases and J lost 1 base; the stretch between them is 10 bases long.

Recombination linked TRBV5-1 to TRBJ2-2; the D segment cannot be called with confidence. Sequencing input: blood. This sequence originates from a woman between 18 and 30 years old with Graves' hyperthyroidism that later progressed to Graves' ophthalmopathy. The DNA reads TGCGCCAGCAGCTTGGTTGCGGAGAGGAACACCGGGGAGCTGTTTTTT. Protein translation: CASSLVAERNTGELFF.